This TCR beta chain was sequenced during a study of cytomegalovirus exposure and HLA in healthy donors. The study's findings and limits: Among the CMV-associated chains, three were confirmed in vitro as specific for CMV antigens. First-cohort TCR clusters were later found to tend to co-occur in the approximately 120 validation repertoires. Rare TCR sequences dominated, though some public TCRs recurred in many donors. There were around 160 TCR beta chains listed as cytomegalovirus-associated.

For this clone: Its antigen remains unidentified.

TCRdb keeps only in-frame clones here, not all; method: immunoSEQ multiplex PCR. The sample consists of some 150,000 clones, around 90% of them appearing once. The CDR3 runs to 13 residues. V lost 10 bases and J 10 bases, leaving 20 bases between the germline ends. Germline V gene lookup returns CDR1 SNHLY and CDR2 FYNNEI. The clonotype was recovered from a man aged 18-30 years in good health and CMV-seropositive. V gene TRBV2 combines with J gene TRBJ1-3, with D tentatively TRBD1 (6 bases). The sample comprised PBMCs. CDR3 residues: CATRGGPGWTIYF. For the CDR3, the DNA is TGTGCCACGAGGGGGGGGCCGGGGTGGACCATATATTTT. The variable domain in full, completed from reference TRBV2 and TRBJ1-3, reads EPEVTQTPSHQVTQMGQEVILRCVPISNHLYFYWYRQILGQKVEFLVSFYNNEISEKSEIFDDQFSVERPDGSNFTLKIRSTKLEDSAMYFCATRGGPGWTIYFGEGSWLTVV.